This record looks at one T cell receptor (beta chain) sequence and its context. The data stem from a study of blood T cell repertoires in COVID-19. About the research overall: The samples span acute and convalescent COVID-19 from the United States, Italy and Spain. T cells, B-cell-depleted T cells, or PBMCs provided the cDNA or gDNA that served as material.

V lost 7 bases and J lost 0, with 13 bases in between. Germline V gives CDR1 LNHDA, CDR2 SQIVND (reference sequence). The CDR3 runs 15 residues. Original processing methods: Reference gene primer amplification in the assay estimated nucleated cell counts. The table came from immunoSEQ multiplex PCR; TCRdb's copy has only in-frame clones and leaves some out. That table furnishes V, J and clone size, whereas the DNA furnished D and trimming. Counted here are under 150,000 clones, 79% occurring once; the ten biggest clones make up approximately 3.6%. Sample: peripheral blood. This receptor was taken from a man in his fifties or sixties with acute or convalescent COVID-19. The rearrangement joins TRBV19 to TRBJ1-5; D gene unclear. CDR3: CASNPQWASNQPQHF. CDR3 in DNA: TGTGCCAGTAACCCCCAGTGGGCTAGCAATCAGCCCCAGCATTTT. The whole variable domain, remainder taken from reference TRBV19 and TRBJ1-5, is DGGITQSPKYLFRKEGQNVTLSCEQNLNHDAMYWYRQDPGQGLRLIYYSQIVNDFQKGDIAEGYSVSREKKESFPLTVTSAQKNPTAFYLCASNPQWASNQPQHFGDGTRLSIL.